The 25 T cell receptor beta chains reported below all come from one sample, sequenced in a study of cytomegalovirus exposure and HLA in healthy donors. A multiplex PCR was run with 60 Vbeta primers and 13 Jbeta primers. Profiling relied on immunoSEQ multiplex PCR, and the TCRdb table lists in-frame clones only, not all of them. The table has some 100,000 clones, 79% seen once. What was sequenced was PBMCs. These receptor sequences come from a male donor in good health and CMV-seropositive.

The sample holds a few counts of this clone. The chain has TRBV4-1 and TRBJ1-2, with 7 bases aligning to TRBD1. Looked up from germline, CDR1 is MGHRA and CDR2 is YSYEKL. Losses at the gene ends were 2 bases for V and 8 bases for J; bases not matched to a gene: 11. This CDR3 has 15 residues. In DNA form, the CDR3 reads TGCGCCAGCAGCCAAACTGACAGGGAATTAGAGGGCTACACCTTC. Translating gives CASSQTDRELEGYTF.

This sequence joins TRBV7-2 and TRBJ2-5; 9 bases match TRBD2. Germline-derived CDR1 and CDR2 are SGHTA and FQGNSA. This CDR3 is 16 amino acids long. Trimming cost V 1 base and J 6 bases; bases outside gene matches: 9. CDR3 residues: CASSLEPRGGRKTQYF. The CDR3 DNA follows: TGTGCCAGCAGCTTAGAACCGCGGGGGGGCCGAAAGACCCAGTACTTC.

CDR3: CASSLEIGTEAFF. The CDR3 DNA reads as TGTGCCAGCAGTCTCGAGATTGGCACTGAAGCTTTCTTT. The V gene is TRBV27, the J gene TRBJ1-1; no clear D. This CDR3 contains 13 residues. Germline values: CDR1 MNHEY, CDR2 SMNVEV (reference sequence). Deletions cut 5 bases from V and 4 bases from J, with 11 bases between.

This sequence joins TRBV14 and TRBJ1-1; TRBD1 agrees at 8 bases. With 2 bases clipped from V and 4 bases from J, the junction kept 6 bases outside the gene matches. CDR3 length equals 15 residues. Germline CDR1 is SGHDN and CDR2 is FVKESK. CDR3 nucleotides: TGTGCCAGCAGCCAAAGAGCGACAGGGGCCACTGAAGCTTTCTTT. As protein: CASSQRATGATEAFF.

A note on this clone: The same CDR3 arises from other DNA sequences in this sample as well. The chain couples TRBV29-1 to TRBJ1-1; the match to TRBD1 covers 7 bases. The germline CDR1 and CDR2 sequences are SQVTM and ANQGSEA. Trimming cost V 3 bases and J 1 base; bases outside gene matches: 2. This CDR3 is 13 amino acids long. The CDR3 region has the DNA TGCAGCGTTGACAGGGGGACGAACACTGAAGCTTTCTTT. Encoded protein: CSVDRGTNTEAFF. The complete variable domain, with remaining parts taken from reference TRBV29-1 and TRBJ1-1, reads SAVISQKPSRDICQRGTSLTIQCQVDSQVTMMFWYRQQPGQSLTLIATANQGSEATYESGFVIDKFPISRPNLTFSTLTVSNMSPEDSSIYLCSVDRGTNTEAFFGQGTRLTVV.

The chain employs TRBV5-6 and TRBJ2-1; D might be TRBD2 (6 bases). CDR1 is SGHDT, CDR2 YYEEEE, per germline. The V end was cut by 4 bases, the J end by 2 bases, with 7 bases between. CDR3 length: 13 amino acids. CDR3 sequence reads: CASSGGTYNEQFF. Written as DNA, the CDR3 is TGTGCCAGCAGCGGGGGGACCTACAATGAGCAGTTCTTC.

The chain couples TRBV19 to TRBJ2-1, with D possibly TRBD2 on 6 matching bases. This CDR3 is 16 amino acids long. The V end was cut by 3 bases, the J end by 3 bases, with 15 bases between. The germline V gene encodes CDR1 LNHDA and CDR2 SQIVND (reference sequence). The CDR3 nucleotides read TGTGCCAGTAGTATTCTCGGGACTTCAATCTACAATGAGCAGTTCTTC. Encoded protein: CASSILGTSIYNEQFF.

The chain combines TRBV7-2 with TRBJ2-7, with TRBD1 matching over 7 bases. CDR1 is SGHTA, CDR2 FQGNSA, per germline. V shed 5 bases, J shed 5 bases, and the junction held 12 bases outside the gene matches. The CDR3 has 15 residues. The CDR3 sequence: CASSPGGAATNEQYF. The CDR3 region has the DNA TGTGCCAGCAGCCCAGGGGGAGCCGCTACTAACGAGCAGTACTTC.

The genes are TRBV19 and TRBJ1-4, with D possibly matching TRBD1 (6 bases). Between the trimmed V and J ends, which lost 5 bases and 6 bases, there was a span of 13 bases. There are 14 residues in the CDR3. The germline gives CDR1 LNHDA, CDR2 SQIVND (reference sequence). The CDR3 spells CASSGRGGDEKLFF. CDR3 nucleotides: TGTGCCAGTAGTGGCAGAGGGGGTGATGAAAAACTGTTTTTT.

V usage is TRBV7-8 and J usage is TRBJ2-7; 9 nucleotides agree with TRBD1. V lost 5 bases, J lost 1 base, and 6 bases stayed unmatched. This CDR3 has 15 residues. The germline CDR1 and CDR2 sequences are SGHVS and FQNEAQ. CDR3 bases: TGTGCCAGCAGCCCTAGGACAGGGGTATCCTACGAGCAGTACTTC. Translated: CASSPRTGVSYEQYF.

This clone was recorded only once. V is TRBV6-1 and J is TRBJ2-2; no reliable D call. V shed 6 bases and J shed 2 bases, with 10 bases lying between them. The CDR3 extends over 14 amino acids. CDR1 is MNHNS and CDR2 is SASEGT in the germline V gene. For the CDR3, the DNA is TGTGCCAGCAGGTGGGCAGATAACACCGGGGAGCTGTTTTTT. Amino acids: CASRWADNTGELFF.

This clone was seen a handful of times. This chain joins TRBV4-1 and TRBJ1-5, with 8 positions matching TRBD1. Germline-derived CDR1 and CDR2 are MGHRA and YSYEKL. This CDR3 comprises 17 residues. The V segment lost 0 bases and the J segment 6 bases; nucleotides outside the gene matches: 10. CDR3 coding DNA: TGCGCCAGCAGCCAAGAATTCCAGGGGGCGGAAGGTCAGCCCCAGCATTTT. This encodes CASSQEFQGAEGQPQHF.

The chain combines TRBV9 with TRBJ1-1; 12 bases agree with TRBD1. V trimming: 3 bases; J trimming: 0 bases; junction bases outside the gene matches: 6. Germline V gene data show CDR1 as SGDLS and CDR2 as YYNGEE. This CDR3 contains 17 residues. Here the CDR3 DNA reads TGTGCCAGCAGCGCTACGGGACAGGGGGCCGTGAACACTGAAGCTTTCTTT. Translating gives CASSATGQGAVNTEAFF.

This clone was seen more than once but under ten times. V and J are TRBV2 and TRBJ1-5, with 7 bases matching TRBD1. Losses at the gene ends were 6 bases for V and 15 bases for J; bases not matched to a gene: 11. Germline CDR1 reads SNHLY; CDR2 reads FYNNEI. The CDR3 consists of 12 residues. The CDR3 reads CASSLQGTSLHF. The CDR3 bases are TGTGCCAGCAGCCTACAGGGGACCAGTCTGCATTTT.

CDR3 nucleotides: TGTGCCAGCAGCCTCCGGGACAGGGGGATGAACACTGAAGCTTTCTTT. It is translated as CASSLRDRGMNTEAFF. The V call is TRBV7-9, the J call TRBJ1-1; 11 nucleotides line up with TRBD1. CDR3 length equals 16 residues. The germline V gene has CDR1 SEHNR and CDR2 FQNEAQ (reference sequence). Trimming removed 5 bases from V and 0 bases from J; junction bases left unmatched: 5.

The gene calls are TRBV6-1 and TRBJ1-2, with 9 bases lining up with TRBD1. CDR3 size: 13 residues. V shed 6 bases and J 7 bases; nucleotides not matched to a gene: 6. Germline CDR1 reads MNHNS; CDR2 reads SASEGT. The CDR3 sequence: CASSPTGGAGYTF. The CDR3 nucleotides are TGTGCCAGCAGCCCAACAGGGGGCGCTGGCTACACCTTC.

The chain has TRBV5-4 and TRBJ2-1; 9 nucleotides align to TRBD1. Trimming removed 3 bases from V and 8 bases from J; junction bases left unmatched: 9. This CDR3 has 15 amino acids. Germline CDR1 and CDR2: SGHNT and YYREEE (reference sequence). In DNA, the CDR3 is TGTGCCAGCAGCTCGAGAACCGGGACAGGGCATGAGCAGTTCTTC. The encoded protein is CASSSRTGTGHEQFF.

This clone was recorded only once. The chain recombines TRBV9 with TRBJ1-2, with 7 bases matching TRBD1. In germline, CDR1 is SGDLS, CDR2 YYNGEE. V trimming: 4 bases; J trimming: 1 base; junction bases outside the gene matches: 4. This CDR3 region has 14 residues. The CDR3 protein is CASSPGGFNYGYTF. The CDR3 DNA sequence: TGTGCCAGCAGCCCAGGGGGGTTTAACTATGGCTACACCTTC.

The CDR3 DNA follows: TGTGCCATAGGGGGCACGGAGCCCCAGCATTTT. It codes for CAIGGTEPQHF. The chain combines TRBV19 with TRBJ1-5; 7 bases line up with TRBD1. Per the germline V gene, CDR1 is LNHDA and CDR2 is SQIVND (reference sequence). The CDR3 runs to 11 residues. V was pared by 10 bases and J by 8 bases, with 5 bases of the junction left unmatched. The variable domain in full, with the rest retrieved from reference TRBV19 and TRBJ1-5, is DGGITQSPKYLFRKEGQNVTLSCEQNLNHDAMYWYRQDPGQGLRLIYYSQIVNDFQKGDIAEGYSVSREKKESFPLTVTSAQKNPTAFYLCAIGGTEPQHFGDGTRLSIL.

The J gene is TRBJ2-7, the V gene TRBV5-1, with 7 bases lining up with TRBD1. The V segment lost 1 base and the J segment 0 bases; nucleotides outside the gene matches: 10. This CDR3 has 17 residues. The germline CDR1 and CDR2 sequences are SGHRS and YFSETQ. In DNA, the CDR3 is TGCGCCAGCAGCTTGAGCCCCGGGACAGTCATCTCCTACGAGCAGTACTTC. Amino acid sequence: CASSLSPGTVISYEQYF.

The chain uses TRBV7-3 and TRBJ2-5; maybe TRBD1 (6 bases). CDR1 is SGHTA and CDR2 is FQGTGA in the germline V gene. This CDR3 is built from 15 residues. V lost 3 bases to trimming and J lost 5 bases, with 16 bases between them. The CDR3: CASSFLSGAVETQYF. The DNA for the CDR3 is TGTGCCAGCAGCTTCCTTTCAGGGGCGGTGGAGACCCAGTACTTC.

The V and J genes are TRBV10-3 and TRBJ2-6, with D perhaps TRBD2 (7 bases). The germline CDR1 and CDR2 sequences are ENHRY and SYGVKD. V gave up 4 bases and J gave up 0 bases, with 16 bases separating them. The CDR3 is 18 residues long. The CDR3 protein is CAISVGGTIASGANVLTF. DNA for the CDR3: TGTGCCATCAGTGTCGGGGGGACAATCGCCTCTGGGGCCAACGTCCTGACTTTC.

The V call is TRBV7-2, the J call TRBJ1-2; D is ambiguous. The CDR3 consists of 16 residues. Germline assignment: CDR1 SGHTA and CDR2 FQGNSA. V gave up 1 base and J gave up 7 bases, with 19 bases separating them. The CDR3 DNA is TGTGCCAGCAGCTTAGGTAACAACCTCCGCCCGTCTGGCTACACCTTC. It yields the protein CASSLGNNLRPSGYTF.

The chain has TRBV6-1 and TRBJ2-7; no firm D call. Germline values: CDR1 MNHNS, CDR2 SASEGT. Deletions cut 1 base from V and 6 bases from J, with 13 bases between. The CDR3 length is 14 residues. The CDR3 bases are TGTGCCAGCAGTGAAGGCAGGTACTTAGGCGAGCAGTACTTC. Translated, it gives CASSEGRYLGEQYF.

This clone came up a few times. The chain recombines TRBV4-2 with TRBJ2-7; D might be TRBD1 (6 bases). The CDR3 loop spans 18 amino acids. The V gene's germline CDR1 is LGHNA and CDR2 YNFKEQ. V was pared by 4 bases and J by 1 base, with 23 bases between. In nucleotides, the CDR3 is TGTGCCAGCAGCCCCTATCACAGACCCTCCGGGACATCCTACGAGCAGTACTTC. Its translation: CASSPYHRPSGTSYEQYF.